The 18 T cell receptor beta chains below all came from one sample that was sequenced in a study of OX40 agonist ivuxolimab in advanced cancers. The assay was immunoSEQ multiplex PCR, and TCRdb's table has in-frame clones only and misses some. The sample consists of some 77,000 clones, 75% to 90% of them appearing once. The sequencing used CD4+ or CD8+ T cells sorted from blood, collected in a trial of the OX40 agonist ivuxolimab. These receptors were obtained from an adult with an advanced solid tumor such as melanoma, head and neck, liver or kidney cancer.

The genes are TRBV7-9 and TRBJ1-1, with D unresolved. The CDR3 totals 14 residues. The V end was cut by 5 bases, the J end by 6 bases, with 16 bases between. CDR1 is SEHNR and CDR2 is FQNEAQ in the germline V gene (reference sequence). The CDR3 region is CASSPGRQVAEAFF. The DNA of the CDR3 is TGTGCCAGCAGCCCCGGTCGGCAGGTCGCTGAAGCTTTCTTT.

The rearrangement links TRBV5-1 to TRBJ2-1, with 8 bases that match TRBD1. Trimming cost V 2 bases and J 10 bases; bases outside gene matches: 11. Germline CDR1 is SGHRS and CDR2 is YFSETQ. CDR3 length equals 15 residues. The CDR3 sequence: CASSFFGQGDSEQFF. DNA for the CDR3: TGCGCCAGCAGCTTTTTTGGACAGGGTGACAGCGAGCAGTTCTTC.

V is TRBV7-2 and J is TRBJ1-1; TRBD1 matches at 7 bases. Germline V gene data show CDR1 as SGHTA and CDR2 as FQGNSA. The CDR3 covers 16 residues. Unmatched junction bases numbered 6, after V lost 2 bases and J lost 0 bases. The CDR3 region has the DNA TGTGCCAGCAGCTTAACCCCAAGGGGGCTGAACACTGAAGCTTTCTTT. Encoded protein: CASSLTPRGLNTEAFF.

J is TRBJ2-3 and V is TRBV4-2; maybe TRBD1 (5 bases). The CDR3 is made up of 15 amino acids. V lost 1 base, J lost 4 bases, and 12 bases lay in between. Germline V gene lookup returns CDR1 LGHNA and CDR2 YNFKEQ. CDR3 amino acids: CASSQVGQAADTQYF. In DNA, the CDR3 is TGTGCCAGCAGCCAAGTGGGGCAGGCAGCAGATACGCAGTATTTT.

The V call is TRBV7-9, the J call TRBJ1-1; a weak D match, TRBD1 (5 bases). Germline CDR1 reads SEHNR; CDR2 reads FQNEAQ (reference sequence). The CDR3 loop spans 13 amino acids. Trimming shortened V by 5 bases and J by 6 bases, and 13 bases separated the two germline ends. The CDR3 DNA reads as TGTGCCAGCAGCCCAAGCGCGGGGGCTGAAGCTTTCTTT. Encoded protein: CASSPSAGAEAFF.

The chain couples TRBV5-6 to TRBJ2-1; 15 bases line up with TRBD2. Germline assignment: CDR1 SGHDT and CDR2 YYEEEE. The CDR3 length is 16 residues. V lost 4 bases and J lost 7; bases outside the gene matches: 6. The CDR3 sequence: CASSHGTSGRNNEQFF. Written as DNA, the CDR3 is TGTGCCAGCAGCCACGGGACTAGCGGGAGGAATAATGAGCAGTTCTTC. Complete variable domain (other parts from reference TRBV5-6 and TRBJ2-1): DAGVTQSPTHLIKTRGQQVTLRCSPKSGHDTVSWYQQALGQGPQFIFQYYEEEERQRGNFPDRFSGHQFPNYSSELNVNALLLGDSALYLCASSHGTSGRNNEQFFGPGTRLTVL.

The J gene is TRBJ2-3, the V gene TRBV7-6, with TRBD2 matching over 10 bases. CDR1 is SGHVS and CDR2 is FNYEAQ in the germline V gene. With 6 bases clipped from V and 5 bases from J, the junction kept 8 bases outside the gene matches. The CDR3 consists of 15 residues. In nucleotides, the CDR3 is TGTGCCAGCAGGCCCCTAGCGGGAGCTAGAGATACGCAGTATTTT. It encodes CASRPLAGARDTQYF.

The CDR3 region is CASSPGTGHNEQFF. The DNA for the CDR3 is TGTGCCAGTAGTCCTGGGACAGGCCACAATGAGCAGTTCTTC. The rearrangement joins TRBV19 to TRBJ2-1; 8 bases match TRBD1. This CDR3 has 14 amino acids. The V gene end was trimmed by 5 bases and the J gene end by 5 bases; junction bases not matched to a gene: 5. Germline V gene lookup returns CDR1 LNHDA and CDR2 SQIVND (reference sequence).

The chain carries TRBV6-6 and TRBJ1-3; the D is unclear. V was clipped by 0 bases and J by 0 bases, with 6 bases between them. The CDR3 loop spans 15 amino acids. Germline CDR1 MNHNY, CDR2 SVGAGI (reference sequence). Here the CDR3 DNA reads TGTGCCAGCAGTTACTCAGCACACTCTGGAAACACCATATATTTT. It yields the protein CASSYSAHSGNTIYF.

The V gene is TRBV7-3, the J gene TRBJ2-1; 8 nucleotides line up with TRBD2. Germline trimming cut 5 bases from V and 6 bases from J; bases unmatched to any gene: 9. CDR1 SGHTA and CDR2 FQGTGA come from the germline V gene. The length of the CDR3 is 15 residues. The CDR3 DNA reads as TGTGCCAGCAGCCCATGGGGCGGGGGGAGCAATGAGCAGTTCTTC. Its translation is CASSPWGGGSNEQFF.

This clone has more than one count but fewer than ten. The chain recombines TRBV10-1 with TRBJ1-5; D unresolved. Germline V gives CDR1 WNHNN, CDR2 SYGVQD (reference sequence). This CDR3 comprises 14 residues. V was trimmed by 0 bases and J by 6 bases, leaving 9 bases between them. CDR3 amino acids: CASSESGRGQPQHF. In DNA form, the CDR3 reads TGCGCCAGCAGTGAGTCAGGGCGGGGTCAGCCCCAGCATTTT.

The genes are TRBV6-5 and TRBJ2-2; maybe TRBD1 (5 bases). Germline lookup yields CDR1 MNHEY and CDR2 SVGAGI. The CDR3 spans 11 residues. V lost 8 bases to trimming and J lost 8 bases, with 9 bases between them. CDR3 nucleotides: TGTGCCAGCGCCAGGGCTGGGGAGCTGTTTTTT. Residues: CASARAGELFF.

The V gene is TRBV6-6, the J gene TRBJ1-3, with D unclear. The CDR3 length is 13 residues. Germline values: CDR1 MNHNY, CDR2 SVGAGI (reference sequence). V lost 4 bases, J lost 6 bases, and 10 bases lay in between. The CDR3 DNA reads TGTGCCAGCAGTTCGAGGGAGGCAAACACCATATATTTT. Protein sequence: CASSSREANTIYF.

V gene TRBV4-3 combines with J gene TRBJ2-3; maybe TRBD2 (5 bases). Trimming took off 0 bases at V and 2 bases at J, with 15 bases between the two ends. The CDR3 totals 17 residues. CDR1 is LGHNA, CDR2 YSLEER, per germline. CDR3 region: CASSQDMASLNTDTQYF. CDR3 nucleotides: TGCGCCAGCAGCCAAGATATGGCTAGCCTTAACACAGATACGCAGTATTTT.

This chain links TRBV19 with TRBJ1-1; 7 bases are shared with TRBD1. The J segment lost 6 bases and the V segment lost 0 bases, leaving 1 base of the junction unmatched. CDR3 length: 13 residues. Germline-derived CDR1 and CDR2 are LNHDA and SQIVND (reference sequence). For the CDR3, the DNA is TGTGCCAGTAGTATAGAAGACAGGGCTGAAGCTTTCTTT. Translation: CASSIEDRAEAFF. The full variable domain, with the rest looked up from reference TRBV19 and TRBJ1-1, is DGGITQSPKYLFRKEGQNVTLSCEQNLNHDAMYWYRQDPGQGLRLIYYSQIVNDFQKGDIAEGYSVSREKKESFPLTVTSAQKNPTAFYLCASSIEDRAEAFFGQGTRLTVV.

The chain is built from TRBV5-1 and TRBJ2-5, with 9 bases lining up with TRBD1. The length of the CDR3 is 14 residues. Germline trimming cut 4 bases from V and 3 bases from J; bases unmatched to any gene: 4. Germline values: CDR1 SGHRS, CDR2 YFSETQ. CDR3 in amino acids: CASSMGQGEETQYF. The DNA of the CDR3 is TGCGCCAGCAGCATGGGACAGGGAGAAGAGACCCAGTACTTC. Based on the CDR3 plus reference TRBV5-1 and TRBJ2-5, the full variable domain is KAGVTQTPRYLIKTRGQQVTLSCSPISGHRSVSWYQQTPGQGLQFLFEYFSETQRNKGNFPGRFSGRQFSNSRSEMNVSTLELGDSALYLCASSMGQGEETQYFGPGTRLLVL.

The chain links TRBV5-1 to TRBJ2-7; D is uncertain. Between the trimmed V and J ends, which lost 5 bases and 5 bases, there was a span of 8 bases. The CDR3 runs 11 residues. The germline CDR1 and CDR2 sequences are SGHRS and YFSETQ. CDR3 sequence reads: CASRKEDEQYF. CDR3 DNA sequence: TGCGCCAGCAGGAAAGAGGACGAGCAGTACTTC.

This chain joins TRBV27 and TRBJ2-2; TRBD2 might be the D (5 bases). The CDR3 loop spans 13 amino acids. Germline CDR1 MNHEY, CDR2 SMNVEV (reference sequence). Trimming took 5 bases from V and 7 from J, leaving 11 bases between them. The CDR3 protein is CASSVTRNGELFF. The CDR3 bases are TGTGCCAGCAGTGTAACTAGAAACGGGGAGCTGTTTTTT.